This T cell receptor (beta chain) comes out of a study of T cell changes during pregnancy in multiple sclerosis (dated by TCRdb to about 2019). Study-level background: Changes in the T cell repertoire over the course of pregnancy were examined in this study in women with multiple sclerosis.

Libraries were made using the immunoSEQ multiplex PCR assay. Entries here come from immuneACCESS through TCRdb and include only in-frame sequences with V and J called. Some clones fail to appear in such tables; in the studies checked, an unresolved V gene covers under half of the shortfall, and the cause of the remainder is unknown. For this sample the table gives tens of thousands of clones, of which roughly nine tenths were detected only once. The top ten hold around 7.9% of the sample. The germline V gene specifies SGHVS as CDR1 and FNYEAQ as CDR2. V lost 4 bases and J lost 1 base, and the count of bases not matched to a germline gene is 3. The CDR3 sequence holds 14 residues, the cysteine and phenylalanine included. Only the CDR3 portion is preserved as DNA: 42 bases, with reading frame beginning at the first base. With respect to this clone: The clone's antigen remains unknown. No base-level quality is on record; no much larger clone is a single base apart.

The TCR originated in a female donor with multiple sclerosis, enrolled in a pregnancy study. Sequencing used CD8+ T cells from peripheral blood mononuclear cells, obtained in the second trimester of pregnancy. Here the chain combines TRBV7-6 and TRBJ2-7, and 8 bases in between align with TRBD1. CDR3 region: CASSSWTGSYEQYF. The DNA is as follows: TGTGCCAGCAGCTCCTGGACAGGGTCCTACGAGCAGTACTTC.